Each of the 24 T cell receptor beta chains below was sequenced from the same sample in a study of tumor-infiltrating lymphocytes in glioblastoma multiforme. Three nested ARM-PCR rounds with V-beta and C-beta primers built TCRB libraries. TCRdb reprocessed the multiplex PCR reads via MiXCR and lists one record per CDR3 protein. This sample has 10,000 to 15,000 distinct CDR3 sequences, with 64% found just once. Sequencing was carried out using brain tumor tissue. These receptors were obtained from a male donor with glioblastoma.

This clonotype occurred once. This sequence may be a read error, since a much larger clone differs from it by one base. CDR3 sequence (DNA): TGTGCCAGCAGATCTAGGGGGAGTAGCGAGCAGTACTTC. As protein: CASRSRGSSEQYF. The chain joins TRBV28 to TRBJ2-7; tentatively, D is TRBD1 (6 bases). The CDR3 contains 13 residues. Germline V gene lookup returns CDR1 MDHEN and CDR2 SYDVKM. Trimming pared 6 bases from V and 6 bases from J, leaving 15 bases between.

A remark on this clonotype: The conserved closing phenylalanine or tryptophan is absent in this CDR3, likely reflecting a read error. The rearrangement uses TRBV4-1 and TRBJ1-6; D uncertain. Germline CDR1 reads MGHRA; CDR2 reads YSYEKL. This CDR3 comprises 15 residues. The CDR3 DNA follows: TGCGCCAGCCAAAACCTGGCATCTGGGGTTCCACCGCTCCACATT. It translates to CASQNLASGVPPLHI.

Note on this clonotype: The junction does not match germline at one end; this may be a read error. The chain recombines TRBV13 with TRBJ2-6; 8 bases line up with TRBD1. The germline CDR1 and CDR2 sequences are PRHDT and FYEKMQ (reference sequence). This CDR3 contains 18 residues. The CDR3: CASRKTQGAISGANVQTF. CDR3 bases: TGTGCCAGCAGGAAGACCCAGGGGGCAATCTCTGGGGCCAACGTCCAGACTTTC. The full variable domain, with the rest looked up from reference TRBV13 and TRBJ2-6, is AAGVIQSPRHLIKEKRETATLKCYPIPRHDTVYWYQQGPGQDPQFLISFYEKMQSDKGSIPDRFSAQQFSDYHSELNMSSLELGDSALYFCASRKTQGAISGANVQTFGAGSRLTVL.

The J gene is TRBJ2-7, the V gene TRBV20-1; D is possibly TRBD1 (6 bases). CDR3 length equals 11 residues. From germline, CDR1 is DFQATT and CDR2 SNEGSKA (reference sequence). The CDR3 DNA sequence: TGCAATGCGAGGGACACATACGAGCAGTACTTC. Amino acids: CNARDTYEQYF.

A remark on this clonotype: One end of the junction is discordant with germline, which a read error may explain. The rearrangement joins TRBV11-2 to TRBJ1-3, with D perhaps TRBD1 (5 bases). Germline V gene lookup returns CDR1 SGHAT and CDR2 FQNNGV. This CDR3 spans 14 amino acids. CDR3 sequence reads: CTSAWIGAGNTIYF. The DNA of the CDR3 is TGTACCAGCGCTTGGATAGGGGCTGGAAACACCATATATTTT.

The chain employs TRBV11-2 and TRBJ2-7; possible D gene TRBD2, 5 bases. The CDR3 is 16 residues long. Trimming removed 0 bases at V and 1 base at J, with 13 bases between. Per germline, CDR1 SGHAT and CDR2 FQNNGV. CDR3 in amino acids: CASSLDTGSGSYEQYF. The CDR3, as DNA: TGTGCCAGCAGCTTAGATACGGGGTCAGGATCCTACGAGCAGTACTTC. Supplemented by reference TRBV11-2 and TRBJ2-7, the full variable domain reads EAGVAQSPRYKIIEKRQSVAFWCNPISGHATLYWYQQILGQGPKLLIQFQNNGVVDDSQLPKDRFSAERLKGVDSTLKIQPAKLEDSAVYLCASSLDTGSGSYEQYFGPGTRLTVT.

This clonotype was seen only once. One end of the junction does not line up with germline, which may come from a read error. This chain joins TRBV10-2 and TRBJ1-6, with D uncertain. Germline V gene sequence: CDR1 WSHSY, CDR2 SAAADI. This CDR3 is 13 amino acids long. The CDR3 loop reads CASNEDISSPLHF. The CDR3 coding sequence is TGCGCCAGCAATGAGGATATAAGTTCACCCCTCCACTTT.

This clonotype was detected many times. The chain uses TRBV11-2 and TRBJ2-3; D is unclear. Germline CDR1 and CDR2: SGHAT and FQNNGV. V was trimmed by 3 bases and J by 0 bases, leaving 7 bases between them. This CDR3 region has 14 residues. CDR3 region: CASSFIGSTDTQYF. CDR3 in DNA: TGTGCCAGCAGCTTTATCGGTAGCACAGATACGCAGTATTTT.

The table lists this clonotype with a few counts. An end of the junction does not agree with germline; a read error may underlie this. V gene TRBV29-1 combines with J gene TRBJ2-7, with D unresolved. This CDR3 is built from 11 residues. From germline, CDR1 is SQVTM and CDR2 ANQGSEA. The chain's CDR3 is CIVEDYYEQCF. The CDR3 nucleotides read TGCATCGTTGAGGATTACTACGAGCAGTGCTTC.

As for this clonotype: A read error may produce the germline difference seen at one junction end. CDR3 in DNA: TGCGCCAGCAGCTTTTCTCCAGCGGAATACAATGAGCAATTCTTC. It is translated as CASSFSPAEYNEQFF. This sequence joins TRBV5-1 and TRBJ2-1; D is possibly TRBD2 (5 bases). This CDR3 is 15 amino acids long. The V gene's germline CDR1 is SGHRS and CDR2 YFSETQ.

The gene calls are TRBV20-1 and TRBJ1-5; D uncertain. This CDR3 is built from 11 residues. With 6 bases removed from V and 11 bases from J, the gap between germline ends came to 14 bases. Germline V gives CDR1 DFQATT, CDR2 SNEGSKA (reference sequence). The CDR3 bases are TGCAGTGCCCCATTGGTCGGGTCCCAGCATTTT. It translates to CSAPLVGSQHF.

This clonotype has a handful of counts. This CDR3 fails to terminate in the conserved phenylalanine or tryptophan, so it likely reflects a read error. The V call is TRBV10-1, the J call TRBJ1-1; D remains unclear. With 10 bases removed from V and 1 base from J, the gap between germline ends came to 13 bases. Germline CDR1 reads WNHNN; CDR2 reads SYGVQD (reference sequence). The CDR3 covers 13 residues. CDR3 nucleotide sequence: TGCGCCAACACCTTAGACTGGAACACTGAAGCTTTCCTT. Translating gives CANTLDWNTEAFL.

This clonotype is medium-sized in the sample. This rearrangement joins TRBV6-1 to TRBJ1-5; D gene unclear. Germline CDR1 reads MNHNS; CDR2 reads SASEGT. The CDR3 has 13 amino acids. The V end lost 7 bases, the J end lost 4 bases, and 11 bases lay between the germline ends. The CDR3 here is CASTNTINQPQHF. In DNA, the CDR3 is TGTGCCAGCACCAACACAATAAATCAGCCCCAGCATTTT.

DNA for the CDR3: TGCAGCGTTGTGCCCAGGACAGGGAGCGGGGAGACCCAGTACTTC. It specifies CSVVPRTGSGETQYF. V usage is TRBV29-1 and J usage is TRBJ2-5; TRBD1 aligns across 8 bases. This CDR3 has 15 amino acids. Germline-derived CDR1 and CDR2 are SQVTM and ANQGSEA. Losses at the gene ends were 4 bases for V and 5 bases for J; bases not matched to a gene: 12.

A remark on this clonotype: A much larger clone differs by one base, so this may be a read error. No conserved phenylalanine or tryptophan ends this CDR3, so it is likely a read error. The V and J genes are TRBV2 and TRBJ2-1; D may be TRBD2 (5 bases). Germline-derived CDR1 and CDR2 are SNHLY and FYNNEI. V lost 6 bases, J lost 9 bases, and 21 bases lay in between. The CDR3 runs to 15 residues. In DNA form, the CDR3 reads TGTGCCAGCAGGCCACTAGGCACTTTGGAGGCTGAGCAGTTCTTA. It encodes CASRPLGTLEAEQFL.

In this sample, this clonotype turned up once. A read error may produce the germline difference seen at one junction end. The chain couples TRBV28 to TRBJ2-6; perhaps TRBD1 as D (5 bases). This CDR3 spans 14 amino acids. CDR1 is MDHEN and CDR2 is SYDVKM in the germline V gene. This CDR3 reads CGSSLSSGANILTF. The CDR3 bases are TGTGGCAGCAGTTTGAGTTCTGGGGCCAACATCCTGACTTTC.

This clonotype is medium-sized by share. CDR3: CASSQEQLDTQYF. For the CDR3, the DNA is TGCGCCAGCAGCCAAGAACAGCTAGATACGCAGTATTTT. This sequence joins TRBV4-1 and TRBJ2-3; D uncertain. V lost 0 bases and J 5 bases, leaving 6 bases between the germline ends. The CDR3 is 13 amino acids. Germline V lookup: CDR1 MGHRA, CDR2 YSYEKL.

With respect to this clonotype: The junction differs from germline at one of its ends, possibly a read error. The rearrangement joins TRBV12-3 or TRBV12-4 to TRBJ2-7; 9 bases agree with TRBD1. The CDR3 runs to 14 residues. CDR3 protein: CASNLGGQGHEQYF. CDR3 DNA sequence: TGTGCCAGCAATTTAGGGGGACAGGGTCACGAGCAGTACTTT.

V usage is TRBV28 and J usage is TRBJ2-7, with TRBD1 as a possible D gene (6 bases). This CDR3 region has 14 residues. Germline CDR1 reads MDHEN; CDR2 reads SYDVKM. Trimming removed 4 bases at V and 6 bases at J, with 16 bases between. The CDR3 spells CASSSPEGQSEQYF. DNA of the CDR3: TGTGCCAGCAGTTCCCCGGAAGGACAGAGCGAGCAGTACTTC.

A remark on this clonotype: A read error is possible here, since a much larger clone lies one base away. The chain is built from TRBV29-1 and TRBJ2-4; tentative D call: TRBD2 (5 bases). The CDR3 is 14 amino acids. The germline V gene has CDR1 SQVTM and CDR2 ANQGSEA. The CDR3 DNA is TGCAGCGTTGAAGGGATGGGAGCCCAAAACATTCAGTACTTC. It yields the protein CSVEGMGAQNIQYF.

J is TRBJ2-1 and V is TRBV6-2 or TRBV6-3, with 10 positions matching TRBD1. V was clipped by 7 bases and J by 9 bases; unmatched bases: 9. This CDR3 has 14 residues. Looked up from germline, CDR1 is MNHEY and CDR2 is SVGEGT. The CDR3: CASISGQGNGEQFF. CDR3 in DNA: TGTGCCAGCATCTCGGGACAGGGGAATGGTGAGCAGTTCTTC.

The V and J genes are TRBV4-1 and TRBJ1-1; D is uncertain. CDR1 and CDR2 (germline): MGHRA, YSYEKL. The V and J ends lost 4 bases and 7 bases respectively, with 13 bases between them. This CDR3 region has 13 residues. The CDR3 protein is CASSREITSEAFF. The CDR3, as DNA: TGCGCCAGCAGCCGAGAGATTACGAGTGAAGCTTTCTTT.

This clonotype is termed medium-sized. Mismatch with germline at one junction end may stem from a read error. The rearrangement joins TRBV20-1 to TRBJ1-4; D ambiguous. Germline CDR1 DFQATT, CDR2 SNEGSKA (reference sequence). CDR3 size: 15 residues. The CDR3 nucleotides are TGCAGTGCTAGAGATCGTGGCTTTTCTAAGGAAAAACTGTTTTTT. Translation: CSARDRGFSKEKLFF.

The chain uses TRBV10-2 and TRBJ2-1, with unresolved D. Germline CDR1 WSHSY, CDR2 SAAADI. Trimming left V 7 bases short and J 3 bases short, with 10 bases between. The CDR3 contains 13 residues. CDR3 protein: CASKTSVYNEQFF. The CDR3 DNA reads as TGCGCCAGCAAAACTTCAGTCTACAATGAGCAGTTCTTC.